One sample yielded the 27 T cell receptor beta chains listed below, sequenced in a study of shared clonotypes between healthy human individuals (dated by TCRdb to 2018 to 2021). Libraries were made using the immunoSEQ multiplex PCR assay. The source is immuneACCESS, and TCRdb retained only in-frame sequences with V and J called. Part of the clones is not carried over; for the studies checked, unresolved V genes explain less than half of this, and the remainder is unexplained. Across this sample there are a few million clones, with approximately 94% seen only once. The ten largest clones add up to 0.13% of the sample. The specimen sequenced was naive CD4+ T cells sorted from blood. Taken with the paper, the label for cell subset or site translates to: CD45RA+ positively selected. The source of these receptors is a man aged 18 to 30 in good health.

The chain is built from TRBV7-8 and TRBJ2-1, with 7 bases identical to TRBD1. The CDR3 runs 14 residues. CDR1 is SGHVS and CDR2 is FQNEAQ in the germline V gene. Trimming took 6 bases from V and 7 from J; bases not matched to a gene: 9. The CDR3 loop is CASRHAGGGNEQFF. DNA of the CDR3: TGTGCCAGCAGACACGCAGGGGGTGGGAATGAGCAGTTCTTC. Based on the CDR3 plus reference TRBV7-8 and TRBJ2-1, the full variable domain is GAGVSQSPRYKVAKRGQDVALRCDPISGHVSLFWYQQALGQGPEFLTYFQNEAQLDKSGLPSDRFFAERPEGSVSTLKIQRTQQEDSAVYLCASRHAGGGNEQFFGPGTRLTVL.

This clone was recorded once. The sample holds other DNA sequences that translate to the same CDR3. V gene TRBV19 combines with J gene TRBJ2-7; D may be TRBD2 (6 bases). Germline CDR1 is LNHDA and CDR2 is SQIVND (reference sequence). This CDR3 contains 13 residues. V was trimmed by 4 bases and J by 3 bases, leaving 10 bases between them. The CDR3 loop reads CASSTSGGYEQYF. The CDR3 nucleotides read TGTGCCAGTAGTACGTCCGGGGGCTACGAGCAGTACTTC.

The chain recombines TRBV7-2 with TRBJ1-1; TRBD1 is a possible D gene (5 bases). Germline V gene lookup returns CDR1 SGHTA and CDR2 FQGNSA. V lost 6 bases and J 2 bases, leaving 13 bases between the germline ends. CDR3 size: 14 residues. Here the CDR3 reads CASSSGGSNTEAFF. The CDR3 DNA follows: TGTGCCAGCAGTTCCGGGGGAAGTAACACTGAAGCTTTCTTT.

The chain is built from TRBV29-1 and TRBJ1-1; 7 bases are shared with TRBD1. V shed 7 bases and J 2 bases; nucleotides not matched to a gene: 13. Germline loops: CDR1 SQVTM, CDR2 ANQGSEA. The CDR3 spans 15 residues. The CDR3: CSATDRDRTNTEAFF. The DNA for the CDR3 is TGCAGCGCGACCGACCGGGACAGAACTAACACTGAAGCTTTCTTT.

V usage is TRBV27 and J usage is TRBJ1-5, with D tentatively TRBD1 (5 bases). Germline V gives CDR1 MNHEY, CDR2 SMNVEV (reference sequence). The CDR3 has 15 residues. V was pared by 3 bases and J by 3 bases, with 12 bases between. The CDR3, as DNA: TGTGCCAGCAGTTTCAGGCCAGGGATCAATCAGCCCCAGCATTTT. Protein product: CASSFRPGINQPQHF.

This chain connects TRBV20-1 to TRBJ2-1; D is undetermined. V was shortened by 3 bases and J by 8 bases, with 5 bases between the two germline ends. Germline CDR1 and CDR2: DFQATT and SNEGSKA (reference sequence). The CDR3 sequence is 10 residues long. This CDR3 reads CSASSDEQFF. The CDR3 bases are TGCAGTGCTAGTAGTGATGAGCAGTTCTTC.

Comment on this clone: Mismatch with germline at one junction end may stem from a read error. This chain links TRBV7-7 with TRBJ2-1, with TRBD2 matching 14 bases. Germline CDR1 SSHAT, CDR2 FNYEAQ (reference sequence). This CDR3 contains 16 residues. The CDR3, as DNA: TGTGCTAGCAGCCCGCGACTAGCGGGGGGGTACAATGAGCAGTTCTTC. Protein product: CASSPRLAGGYNEQFF.

This clone was observed a single time. The J gene is TRBJ2-7, the V gene TRBV7-2, with a weak D call TRBD2 (6 bases). The CDR3 consists of 17 residues. Germline V lookup: CDR1 SGHTA, CDR2 FQGNSA. V lost 1 base, J lost 0 bases, and 16 bases lay in between. The CDR3 coding sequence is TGTGCCAGCAGCTTAGAGTCCCCTAGCGCGAGCTCCTACGAGCAGTACTTC. Residues: CASSLESPSASSYEQYF.

This rearrangement joins TRBV18 to TRBJ1-2, with 12 bases fitting TRBD1. Trimming cost V 0 bases and J 3 bases; bases outside gene matches: 5. The CDR3 has 17 residues. Looked up from germline, CDR1 is KGHSH and CDR2 is LQKENI. CDR3 protein: CASSPPIGTGGDYGYTF. CDR3 coding DNA: TGTGCCAGCTCACCACCCATCGGGACAGGGGGCGACTATGGCTACACCTTC.

Turning to this clone: Other DNA variants within this sample encode the same CDR3. The genes are TRBV28 and TRBJ2-7, with 10 nucleotides matching TRBD1. Unmatched junction bases numbered 5, after V lost 4 bases and J lost 2 bases. The CDR3 totals 15 residues. The V gene's germline CDR1 is MDHEN and CDR2 SYDVKM. CDR3 residues: CASSWAGTGAYEQYF. CDR3 sequence (DNA): TGTGCCAGCAGTTGGGCCGGGACAGGGGCCTACGAGCAGTACTTC.

The gene calls are TRBV6-5 and TRBJ2-2; 7 nucleotides align to TRBD2. The CDR3 loop spans 15 amino acids. V gave up 7 bases and J gave up 6 bases; unmatched junction bases: 11. Germline loops: CDR1 MNHEY, CDR2 SVGAGI. In nucleotides, the CDR3 is TGTGCCAGCAAAAGGACGGGAGGAACCCCCGGGGAGCTGTTTTTT. It yields the protein CASKRTGGTPGELFF.

The chain has TRBV28 and TRBJ1-6; 11 nucleotides match TRBD1. After removal of 10 bases from V and 9 bases from J, the junction contained 8 bases not matched to a gene. Germline CDR1 is MDHEN and CDR2 is SYDVKM. The CDR3 totals 14 residues. The CDR3: CATQVGQGASPLHF. As DNA, the CDR3 is TGTGCCACGCAAGTCGGACAGGGGGCTTCACCCCTCCACTTT.

This clone was seen only once. This rearrangement joins TRBV5-6 to TRBJ2-5; D uncertain. The V end lost 2 bases, the J end lost 4 bases, and 15 bases lay between the germline ends. CDR1 SGHDT and CDR2 YYEEEE come from the germline V gene. The CDR3 has 15 amino acids. The CDR3 DNA sequence: TGTGCCAGCAGCTTTCGGGCCACTCCTCCAGAGACCCAGTACTTC. The encoded protein is CASSFRATPPETQYF.

V gene TRBV28 combines with J gene TRBJ2-2; TRBD1 or TRBD2 may be the D gene (5 bases each). The CDR3 is made up of 15 amino acids. Trimming took 5 bases from V and 4 from J, leaving 14 bases between them. Germline V CDR1 and CDR2: MDHEN, SYDVKM. For the CDR3, the DNA is TGTGCCAGCAGTCGCCCCGGGGCGGGCACCGGGGAGCTGTTTTTT. This encodes CASSRPGAGTGELFF. Combining the CDR3 with reference TRBV28 and TRBJ2-2 gives the whole variable domain DVKVTQSSRYLVKRTGEKVFLECVQDMDHENMFWYRQDPGLGLRLIYFSYDVKMKEKGDIPEGYSVSREKKERFSLILESASTNQTSMYLCASSRPGAGTGELFFGEGSRLTVL.

V is TRBV5-1 and J is TRBJ1-4; D may be TRBD1 (5 bases). CDR1 and CDR2 from the germline V gene are SGHRS and YFSETQ. The CDR3 runs to 15 residues. The ends were cut back, 0 bases at V and 6 bases at J, with 12 bases in the middle. CDR3 in DNA: TGCGCCAGCAGCTTGGCCCGGGGACTATATGAAAAACTGTTTTTT. It encodes CASSLARGLYEKLFF. The complete variable domain, with remaining parts taken from reference TRBV5-1 and TRBJ1-4, reads KAGVTQTPRYLIKTRGQQVTLSCSPISGHRSVSWYQQTPGQGLQFLFEYFSETQRNKGNFPGRFSGRQFSNSRSEMNVSTLELGDSALYLCASSLARGLYEKLFFGSGTQLSVL.

The chain carries TRBV6-1 and TRBJ2-7; D possibly corresponds to TRBD2 (6 bases). V was cut by 6 bases and J by 2 bases, with 11 bases left in between. The CDR3 length is 13 residues. The germline V gene has CDR1 MNHNS and CDR2 SASEGT. The CDR3 spells CASRGSGAYEQYF. The CDR3 DNA reads as TGTGCCAGCAGGGGTAGCGGTGCCTACGAGCAGTACTTC.

This chain links TRBV7-8 with TRBJ2-5; 9 nucleotides align to TRBD2. After removal of 2 bases from V and 2 bases from J, the junction contained 6 bases not matched to a gene. CDR3 size: 16 residues. CDR1 and CDR2 from the germline V gene are SGHVS and FQNEAQ. CDR3 loop: CASSLRAGGSQETQYF. The CDR3 nucleotides read TGTGCCAGCAGCTTAAGAGCGGGAGGATCTCAAGAGACCCAGTACTTC.

The genes are TRBV27 and TRBJ2-7, with 7 bases fitting TRBD2. J lost 2 bases, V lost 4 bases, and 8 bases had no gene match. Germline values: CDR1 MNHEY, CDR2 SMNVEV (reference sequence). CDR3 size: 15 residues. CDR3 nucleotides: TGTGCCAGCAGTTCGGGGACTACCCCTACCTACGAGCAGTACTTC. Translating gives CASSSGTTPTYEQYF.

The genes are TRBV5-4 and TRBJ1-6, with 7 positions matching TRBD1. The junction had 3 bases not matched to a gene; V was cut back by 0 bases and J by 9 bases. Germline CDR1 is SGHNT and CDR2 is YYREEE (reference sequence). CDR3 length equals 14 residues. CDR3 sequence (DNA): TGTGCCAGCAGCTTGGAGACAGGGAGTTCACCCCTCCACTTT. Translated, it gives CASSLETGSSPLHF.

The rearrangement joins TRBV10-2 to TRBJ1-5, with TRBD1 matching over 12 bases. There are 16 residues in the CDR3. The germline gives CDR1 WSHSY, CDR2 SAAADI. With 3 bases clipped from V and 9 bases from J, the junction kept 9 bases outside the gene matches. The CDR3 sequence: CASSEVSGQGAGPQHF. CDR3 nucleotides: TGCGCCAGCAGTGAAGTATCGGGACAGGGGGCTGGGCCCCAGCATTTT.

The rearrangement links TRBV7-2 to TRBJ2-2, with 7 positions matching TRBD2. The V gene end was trimmed by 8 bases and the J gene end by 6 bases; junction bases not matched to a gene: 6. This CDR3 has 13 residues. CDR1 is SGHTA and CDR2 is FQGNSA in the germline V gene. CDR3 residues: CASGLGGPGELFF. The CDR3 bases are TGTGCCAGCGGATTGGGAGGGCCCGGGGAGCTGTTTTTT.

J is TRBJ2-1 and V is TRBV4-2; 7 bases align to TRBD2. Trimming cost V 0 bases and J 3 bases; bases outside gene matches: 8. Germline CDR1 is LGHNA and CDR2 is YNFKEQ. CDR3 size: 17 residues. CDR3 bases: TGTGCCAGCAGCCAAGATCTGCCAGCGGGGTACTACAATGAGCAGTTCTTC. Amino acids: CASSQDLPAGYYNEQFF.

The chain has TRBV7-8 and TRBJ1-3, with 9 bases that match TRBD1. V shed 4 bases and J 0 bases; nucleotides not matched to a gene: 7. CDR3 size: 17 residues. Looked up from germline, CDR1 is SGHVS and CDR2 is FQNEAQ. The CDR3 is CASSSLDRGGSGNTIYF. CDR3 coding DNA: TGTGCCAGCAGCTCCCTGGACAGGGGTGGCTCTGGAAACACCATATATTTT. Supplemented by reference TRBV7-8 and TRBJ1-3, the full variable domain reads GAGVSQSPRYKVAKRGQDVALRCDPISGHVSLFWYQQALGQGPEFLTYFQNEAQLDKSGLPSDRFFAERPEGSVSTLKIQRTQQEDSAVYLCASSSLDRGGSGNTIYFGEGSWLTVV.

Only one count was recorded for this clone. This chain joins TRBV28 and TRBJ2-3; D possibly uses TRBD1 or TRBD2 (7 bases each). Germline V gene sequence: CDR1 MDHEN, CDR2 SYDVKM. The CDR3 contains 13 residues. With 11 bases removed from V and 4 bases from J, the gap between germline ends came to 16 bases. For the CDR3, the DNA is TGTGCCGGGCAGGCAGGGGGGGCAGATACGCAGTATTTT. Amino acid sequence: CAGQAGGADTQYF.

V gene TRBV4-3 combines with J gene TRBJ2-1; D unclear. The CDR3 spans 15 residues. Trimming stripped 0 bases from V and 5 bases from J, with 11 bases between. Germline lookup yields CDR1 LGHNA and CDR2 YSLEER. CDR3 in DNA: TGCGCCAGCAGCCAAGAAGATGGGATTAACAATGAGCAGTTCTTC. It yields the protein CASSQEDGINNEQFF.

The V call is TRBV2, the J call TRBJ1-2; D gene unclear. The CDR3 covers 13 residues. CDR1 and CDR2 from the germline V gene are SNHLY and FYNNEI. The ends were cut back, 6 bases at V and 3 bases at J, with 11 bases in the middle. Written as DNA, the CDR3 is TGTGCCAGCAGCGCCCGGCGAGACTATGGCTACACCTTC. It encodes CASSARRDYGYTF.

This clone was observed a single time. This chain uses TRBV5-1 with TRBJ2-7; no definite D call. V was trimmed by 1 base and J by 3 bases, leaving 8 bases between them. Germline loops: CDR1 SGHRS, CDR2 YFSETQ. The CDR3 is 13 residues long. DNA of the CDR3: TGCGCCAGCAGCTTGTCGGCAGGCTACGAGCAGTACTTC. Residues: CASSLSAGYEQYF.